The source of this T cell receptor (beta chain) is a study of Ad26.COV2.S vaccination and SARS-CoV-2 variants. The germline gives CDR1 MNHNY, CDR2 SVGAGI (reference sequence). Trimming stripped 3 bases from V and 3 bases from J, with 16 bases between. The CDR3 sequence is 16 residues long. TCRdb's copy holds only in-frame clones and misses some; the assay was immunoSEQ multiplex PCR. Of roughly 400,000 clones in the sample, about nine tenths were seen once. Treatment of the sample: some 19 received Ad26.COV2.S at low or high dose, single or two shots; about five received placebo; per-sample allocation not given. The investigators took samples on day 63 after the first vaccine or placebo injection.

This chain links TRBV6-6 with TRBJ2-3; TRBD1 or TRBD2 may be the D gene (5 bases each). This receptor was identified in a person aged 18-60 years who received the Ad26.COV2.S COVID-19 vaccine or a placebo. The input for sequencing was peripheral blood, taken in a trial of Ad26.COV2.S vaccine versus placebo. This chain's CDR3 is CASSYGRGLATDTQYF. In nucleotides, the CDR3 is TGTGCCAGCAGTTATGGTCGGGGCTTGGCGACAGATACGCAGTATTTT.